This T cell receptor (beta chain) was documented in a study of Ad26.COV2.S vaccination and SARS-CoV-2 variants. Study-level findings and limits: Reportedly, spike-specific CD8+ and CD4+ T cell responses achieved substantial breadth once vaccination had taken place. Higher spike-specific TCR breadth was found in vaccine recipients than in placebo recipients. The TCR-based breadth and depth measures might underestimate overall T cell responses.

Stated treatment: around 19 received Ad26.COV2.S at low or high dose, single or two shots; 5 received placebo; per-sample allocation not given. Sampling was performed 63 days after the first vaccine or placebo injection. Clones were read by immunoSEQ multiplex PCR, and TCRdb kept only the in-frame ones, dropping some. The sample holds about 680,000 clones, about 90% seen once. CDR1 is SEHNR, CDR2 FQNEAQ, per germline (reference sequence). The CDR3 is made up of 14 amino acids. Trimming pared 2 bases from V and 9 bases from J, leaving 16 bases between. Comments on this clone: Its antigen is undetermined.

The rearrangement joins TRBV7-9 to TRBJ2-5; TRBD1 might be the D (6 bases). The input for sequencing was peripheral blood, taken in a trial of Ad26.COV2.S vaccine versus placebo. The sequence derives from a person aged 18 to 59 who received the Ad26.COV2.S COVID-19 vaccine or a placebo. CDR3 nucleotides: TGTGCCAGCAGCTTACCTCAGGGGTCCGGCGCCCAGTACTTC. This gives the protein CASSLPQGSGAQYF.